These T cell receptor beta chains were read from a single sample in a study of T-cell reconstitution after alpha-beta-depleted transplantation in children. TCRdb itself ran the PCR reads through MiXCR, one entry per CDR3 protein. The sample has about 980,000 distinct CDR3 sequences, roughly 29% seen once. The material was PBMCs, mostly from graft donor cells, obtained 360 days after TCRalphabeta/CD19-depleted stem cell transplant. These receptors all stem from a boy younger than two who had a stem cell transplant for SCID, so the T cells may come from the graft donor. Each CDR3 is given with its conserved first and last residue. D genes are given only for firm matches. Rows may omit the clone size; those that give it use once, few, many or a size class.

d_gene: NA; abundance: NA; v_gene: TRBV6-5; j_gene: TRBJ2-3; CDR3aa: CASSYPGIGGTDTQYF; CDR3nt: TGTGCCAGCAGTTACCCAGGGATCGGGGGCACAGATACGCAGTATTTT
d_gene: TRBD1; abundance: few; v_gene: TRBV4-1; j_gene: TRBJ2-2; CDR3aa: CASSPTRLQGQGLTGELFF; CDR3nt: TGCGCCAGCAGCCCTACACGCTTGCAAGGACAGGGGTTGACCGGGGAGCTGTTTTTT
d_gene: TRBD1; abundance: few; v_gene: TRBV3-1; j_gene: TRBJ2-1; CDR3aa: CASSQVQGARYNEQFF; CDR3nt: TGTGCCAGCAGCCAAGTACAGGGGGCACGGTACAATGAGCAGTTCTTC
d_gene: TRBD1; abundance: many; v_gene: TRBV10-3; j_gene: TRBJ1-5; CDR3aa: CAISGQGSNQPQHF; CDR3nt: TGTGCCATCAGTGGACAGGGAAGCAATCAGCCCCAGCATTTT
d_gene: NA; abundance: NA; v_gene: TRBV15; j_gene: TRBJ2-4; CDR3aa: CATSRDRSQYF; CDR3nt: TGTGCCACCAGCAGAGACCGTTCTCAGTACTTC
d_gene: TRBD2; abundance: few; v_gene: TRBV2; j_gene: TRBJ2-7; CDR3aa: CASRRTSSEQYF; CDR3nt: TGTGCCAGCAGAAGGACTAGCTCCGAGCAGTACTTC
d_gene: NA; abundance: NA; v_gene: TRBV5-1; j_gene: TRBJ2-7; CDR3aa: CASSLQGLPYEQYF; CDR3nt: TGCGCCAGCAGCCTCCAGGGGCTCCCCTACGAGCAGTACTTC
d_gene: TRBD1; abundance: few; v_gene: TRBV5-1; j_gene: TRBJ1-2; CDR3aa: CASSPRGPTDRGSSSGYTF; CDR3nt: TGCGCCAGCAGCCCGAGAGGGCCAACGGACAGGGGATCTTCTTCTGGCTACACCTTC
d_gene: NA; abundance: few; v_gene: TRBV7-9; j_gene: TRBJ2-3; CDR3aa: CASSLESGLTDTQYF; CDR3nt: TGTGCCAGCAGCTTAGAAAGCGGTCTCACAGATACGCAGTATTTT
d_gene: NA; abundance: NA; v_gene: TRBV19; j_gene: TRBJ2-1; CDR3aa: CASSIGGGNEQFF; CDR3nt: TGTGCCAGTAGTATAGGTGGGGGAAATGAGCAGTTCTTC
d_gene: NA; abundance: few; v_gene: TRBV12-5; j_gene: TRBJ1-2; CDR3aa: CASGFAGNYGYTF; CDR3nt: TGTGCTAGTGGTTTCGCGGGAAACTATGGCTACACCTTC
d_gene: NA; abundance: few; v_gene: TRBV11-2; j_gene: TRBJ2-3; CDR3aa: CASSLTGQKGTDTQYF; CDR3nt: TGTGCCAGCAGCCTGACGGGGCAAAAGGGCACAGATACGCAGTATTTT
d_gene: NA; abundance: few; v_gene: TRBV7-2; j_gene: TRBJ1-2; CDR3aa: CASSLGGFHYGYTF; CDR3nt: TGTGCCAGCAGCTTAGGTGGCTTCCACTATGGCTACACCTTC
d_gene: TRBD1; abundance: once; v_gene: TRBV7-9; j_gene: TRBJ2-2; CDR3aa: CASTSRQGETGELFF; CDR3nt: TGTGCCAGCACCTCGAGACAGGGGGAAACCGGGGAGCTGTTTTTT
d_gene: NA; abundance: few; v_gene: TRBV5-1; j_gene: TRBJ1-4; CDR3aa: CASSPDSHNEKLFF; CDR3nt: TGCGCCAGCAGCCCGGACAGCCATAATGAAAAACTGTTTTTT
d_gene: TRBD1; abundance: few; v_gene: TRBV15; j_gene: TRBJ2-1; CDR3aa: CATSYGDRGWGFYNEQFF; CDR3nt: TGTGCCACCAGTTACGGGGACAGGGGGTGGGGATTCTACAATGAGCAGTTCTTC
d_gene: NA; abundance: NA; v_gene: TRBV18; j_gene: TRBJ1-5; CDR3aa: CASSPSTDNQPQHF; CDR3nt: TGTGCCAGCTCACCTTCGACAGACAATCAGCCCCAGCATTTT
d_gene: NA; abundance: few; v_gene: TRBV11-2; j_gene: TRBJ2-1; CDR3aa: CASSLRGWGSGAGNEQFF; CDR3nt: TGTGCCAGCAGCTTACGAGGATGGGGTTCGGGGGCAGGGAATGAGCAGTTCTTC
d_gene: TRBD1; abundance: NA; v_gene: TRBV28; j_gene: TRBJ2-7; CDR3aa: CASRRTGPFYEQYF; CDR3nt: TGTGCCAGCAGACGGACAGGACCCTTCTACGAGCAGTACTTC
d_gene: TRBD1; abundance: few; v_gene: TRBV7-3; j_gene: TRBJ2-1; CDR3aa: CASSRSPGGFYNEQFF; CDR3nt: TGTGCCAGCAGCCGCTCGCCAGGGGGCTTTTACAATGAGCAGTTCTTC
d_gene: TRBD1; abundance: NA; v_gene: TRBV9; j_gene: TRBJ2-1; CDR3aa: CASSVRDSVYNEQFF; CDR3nt: TGTGCCAGCAGCGTTAGGGACAGCGTTTACAATGAGCAGTTCTTC
d_gene: NA; abundance: few; v_gene: TRBV20-1; j_gene: TRBJ2-2; CDR3aa: CSARDRRINTGELFF; CDR3nt: TGCAGTGCTAGAGATCGCAGGATCAACACCGGGGAGCTGTTTTTT
d_gene: TRBD2; abundance: few; v_gene: TRBV9; j_gene: TRBJ2-5; CDR3aa: CASSETGTSIETQYF; CDR3nt: TGTGCCAGCAGCGAAACCGGGACTAGCATAGAGACCCAGTACTTC
d_gene: NA; abundance: NA; v_gene: TRBV7-6; j_gene: TRBJ2-5; CDR3aa: CASSSKTRIQETQYF; CDR3nt: TGTGCCAGCAGCTCAAAGACTAGAATCCAAGAGACCCAGTACTTC
d_gene: NA; abundance: NA; v_gene: TRBV5-1; j_gene: TRBJ1-1; CDR3aa: CASSSREGDAFF; CDR3nt: TGCGCCAGCTCATCCCGGGAGGGGGATGCTTTCTTT
d_gene: NA; abundance: NA; v_gene: TRBV9; j_gene: TRBJ2-1; CDR3aa: CASSVDSTRSYNEQFF; CDR3nt: TGTGCCAGCAGCGTAGACTCGACTAGATCCTACAATGAGCAGTTCTTC
d_gene: NA; abundance: few; v_gene: TRBV5-1; j_gene: TRBJ2-5; CDR3aa: CASSLRTRGETQYF; CDR3nt: TGCGCCAGCAGCTTGAGGACCAGAGGAGAGACCCAGTACTTC
d_gene: NA; abundance: few; v_gene: TRBV5-1; j_gene: TRBJ2-3; CDR3aa: CASSLKGRSSTDTQYF; CDR3nt: TGCGCCAGCAGCTTGAAGGGCCGATCTAGCACAGATACGCAGTATTTT
d_gene: NA; abundance: NA; v_gene: TRBV25-1; j_gene: TRBJ1-2; CDR3aa: CASSWRSGYGYTF; CDR3nt: TGTGCCAGCAGTTGGAGAAGTGGCTATGGCTACACCTTC
d_gene: NA; abundance: NA; v_gene: TRBV6-1; j_gene: TRBJ1-1; CDR3aa: CASSFDIQGTEAFF; CDR3nt: TGTGCCAGCAGCTTCGATATTCAGGGCACTGAAGCTTTCTTT
d_gene: NA; abundance: few; v_gene: TRBV4-3; j_gene: TRBJ2-7; CDR3aa: CASSQEARSFYEQYF; CDR3nt: TGCGCCAGCAGCCAAGAGGCCAGAAGTTTCTACGAGCAGTACTTC
d_gene: TRBD1; abundance: NA; v_gene: TRBV6-1; j_gene: TRBJ1-4; CDR3aa: CASSVRGREEKLFF; CDR3nt: TGTGCCAGCAGTGTGAGGGGGCGCGAGGAAAAACTGTTTTTT
d_gene: NA; abundance: few; v_gene: TRBV7-3; j_gene: TRBJ2-1; CDR3aa: CASSLSYVLQGVYNEQFF; CDR3nt: TGTGCCAGCAGCTTAAGTTATGTTTTACAAGGGGTCTACAATGAGCAGTTCTTC
d_gene: NA; abundance: many; v_gene: TRBV11-2; j_gene: TRBJ1-3; CDR3aa: CASSLGQSGNTIYF; CDR3nt: TGCGCCAGCAGCTTGGGGCAGTCTGGAAACACCATATATTTT
d_gene: NA; abundance: NA; v_gene: TRBV10-3; j_gene: TRBJ2-7; CDR3aa: CAISESSKGFGNEQYF; CDR3nt: TGTGCCATCAGTGAGTCTTCGAAGGGGTTTGGGAACGAGCAGTACTTC
d_gene: NA; abundance: NA; v_gene: TRBV12-3/TRBV12-4; j_gene: TRBJ2-3; CDR3aa: CASRKGGKADTQYF; CDR3nt: TGTGCCAGCAGGAAAGGGGGGAAGGCAGATACGCAGTATTTT
d_gene: NA; abundance: few; v_gene: TRBV12-3/TRBV12-4; j_gene: TRBJ1-1; CDR3aa: CASSPGATEAFF; CDR3nt: TGTGCCAGCAGTCCAGGGGCCACTGAAGCTTTCTTT
d_gene: NA; abundance: NA; v_gene: TRBV7-2; j_gene: TRBJ2-7; CDR3aa: CASSLAGGGGYEQYF; CDR3nt: TGTGCCAGCAGCTTAGCCGGGGGAGGGGGCTACGAGCAGTACTTC
d_gene: NA; abundance: few; v_gene: TRBV20-1; j_gene: TRBJ1-5; CDR3aa: CSASPGLNQPQHF; CDR3nt: TGCAGTGCTAGCCCGGGTCTCAATCAGCCCCAGCATTTT
d_gene: TRBD2; abundance: NA; v_gene: TRBV12-3/TRBV12-4; j_gene: TRBJ2-1; CDR3aa: CASSRTSPDNEQFF; CDR3nt: TGTGCCAGCAGTAGGACTAGCCCGGACAATGAGCAGTTCTTC
d_gene: NA; abundance: NA; v_gene: TRBV20-1; j_gene: TRBJ1-6; CDR3aa: CSARGEDGGSPLHF; CDR3nt: TGCAGTGCCCGAGGGGAGGATGGGGGATCACCCCTCCACTTT
d_gene: NA; abundance: NA; v_gene: TRBV29-1; j_gene: TRBJ2-3; CDR3aa: CSAPAGSDTQYF; CDR3nt: TGCAGCGCCCCGGCGGGCTCAGATACGCAGTATTTT
d_gene: NA; abundance: few; v_gene: TRBV5-1; j_gene: TRBJ2-2; CDR3aa: CASSGRTTTNTGELFF; CDR3nt: TGCGCCAGCAGTGGACGGACTACCACGAACACCGGGGAGCTGTTTTTT
d_gene: TRBD2; abundance: NA; v_gene: TRBV3-1; j_gene: TRBJ2-2; CDR3aa: CASRFSGGAFGELFF; CDR3nt: TGTGCCAGCAGGTTTAGCGGGGGGGCCTTCGGGGAGCTGTTTTTT
d_gene: NA; abundance: many; v_gene: TRBV10-3; j_gene: TRBJ1-1; CDR3aa: CAIRWGGNTEAFF; CDR3nt: TGTGCCATCAGGTGGGGCGGGAACACTGAAGCTTTCTTT
d_gene: NA; abundance: NA; v_gene: TRBV7-9; j_gene: TRBJ2-5; CDR3aa: CASSLGTREQETQYF; CDR3nt: TGTGCCAGCAGCTTAGGGACAAGGGAGCAAGAGACCCAGTACTTC